This entry describes one T cell receptor beta chain. Its antigen is as yet unknown. Measured with immunoSEQ multiplex PCR; TCRdb has only the in-frame clones, and not every one. The table has about 100,000 clones, approximately 88% seen once. These data originate in a study of identifying expanded T cells in peripheral blood. No infections or other immune events were documented during collection. Points from the study as a whole: Clone count variance between approximately 2-week samples rose with total template count. About 1.2 clones differed between technical replicates, versus around 15 and 18 over time.

This receptor was identified in a person between 18 and 69 years old in good health. Sequences were obtained from blood.

CDR3 bases: TGTGCCAGCAGCCCAGGGGGCCGAGATTCACCCCTCCACTTT. Protein sequence: CASSPGGRDSPLHF. The rearrangement links TRBV28 to TRBJ1-6; 8 bases agree with TRBD1. CDR3 length: 14 residues. The germline V gene encodes CDR1 MDHEN and CDR2 SYDVKM. The V segment lost 6 bases and the J segment 8 bases; nucleotides outside the gene matches: 6.